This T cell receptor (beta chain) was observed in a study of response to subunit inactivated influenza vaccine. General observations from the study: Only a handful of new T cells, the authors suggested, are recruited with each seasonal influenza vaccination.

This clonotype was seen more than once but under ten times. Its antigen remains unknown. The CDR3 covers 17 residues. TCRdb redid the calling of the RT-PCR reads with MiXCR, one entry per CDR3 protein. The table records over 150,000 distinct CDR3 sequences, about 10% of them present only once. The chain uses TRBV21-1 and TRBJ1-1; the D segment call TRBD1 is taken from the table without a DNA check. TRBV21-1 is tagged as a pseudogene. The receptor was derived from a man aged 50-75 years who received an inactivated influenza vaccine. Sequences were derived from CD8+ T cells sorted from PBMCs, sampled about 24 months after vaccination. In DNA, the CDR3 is TGTGCCAGCAACCGAAGACAGGGGAAGGGGTTGAACACTGAAGCTTTCTTT. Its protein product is CASNRRQGKGLNTEAFF.